This T cell receptor beta chain comes out of a study of shared clonotypes between healthy human individuals. On the study more broadly: Researchers assigned three CD4 naive, three CD4 memory, two CD8 naive and one CD8 memory plate to each donor.

The method was immunoSEQ multiplex PCR; TCRdb's version includes in-frame clones alone and lacks a portion of them. The sample lists approximately 2,000,000 clones, 85% to 95% occurring once. Terminally differentiated effector memory CD45RA+ cells were excluded from the naive CD8 cells, which were CD45RO-negative and positively selected for CCR7. The CDR3 runs to 15 residues. Germline V gives CDR1 MNHEY, CDR2 SMNVEV (reference sequence). V was pared by 5 bases and J by 1 base, with 15 bases between. The sequence derives from a man aged 18 to 30 in good health. Some clones in this sample may be carry-over from other donors' samples. This chain connects TRBV27 to TRBJ2-7; D is uncertain. Source material: naive CD8+ T cells from PBMCs. The CDR3 DNA reads as TGTGCCAGCAGTCCCTCGGGCGGTATTTCCTACGAGCAGTACTTC. Translation gives CASSPSGGISYEQYF.